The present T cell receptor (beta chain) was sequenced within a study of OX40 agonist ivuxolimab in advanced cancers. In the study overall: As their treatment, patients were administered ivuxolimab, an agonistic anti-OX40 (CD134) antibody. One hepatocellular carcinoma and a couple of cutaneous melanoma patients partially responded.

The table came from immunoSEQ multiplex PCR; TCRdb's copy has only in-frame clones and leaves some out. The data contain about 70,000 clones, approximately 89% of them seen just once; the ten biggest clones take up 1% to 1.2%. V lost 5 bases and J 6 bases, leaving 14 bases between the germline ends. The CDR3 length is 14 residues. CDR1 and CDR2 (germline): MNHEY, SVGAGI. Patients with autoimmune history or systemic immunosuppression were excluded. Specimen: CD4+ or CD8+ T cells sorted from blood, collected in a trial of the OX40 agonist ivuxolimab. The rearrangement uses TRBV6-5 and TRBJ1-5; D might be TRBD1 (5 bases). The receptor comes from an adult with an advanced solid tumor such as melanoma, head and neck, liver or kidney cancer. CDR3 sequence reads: CASSKQGGTQPQHF. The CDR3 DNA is TGTGCCAGCAGTAAGCAGGGTGGAACTCAGCCCCAGCATTTT.